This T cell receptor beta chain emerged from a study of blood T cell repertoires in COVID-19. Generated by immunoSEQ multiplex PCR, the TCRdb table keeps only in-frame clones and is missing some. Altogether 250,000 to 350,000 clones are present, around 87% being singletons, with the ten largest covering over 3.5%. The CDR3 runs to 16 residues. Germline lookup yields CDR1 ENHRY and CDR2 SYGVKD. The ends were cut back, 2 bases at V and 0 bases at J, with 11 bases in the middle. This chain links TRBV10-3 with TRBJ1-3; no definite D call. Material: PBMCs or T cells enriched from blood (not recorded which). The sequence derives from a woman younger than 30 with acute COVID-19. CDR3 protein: CAISEGVRSSGNTIYF. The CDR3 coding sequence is TGTGCCATCAGTGAGGGTGTACGCAGCTCTGGAAACACCATATATTTT.